This T cell receptor beta chain was documented in a study of T-cell reconstitution after alpha-beta-depleted transplantation in children. CDR1 is SGHRS, CDR2 YFSETQ, per germline. V dropped 3 bases and J dropped 4 bases, with 8 bases sitting between them. The CDR3 totals 13 residues. Using unique molecular identifiers, the investigators prepared the TCRbeta library. TCRdb passed the PCR reads through MiXCR, listing each CDR3 protein once. The data hold approximately 390,000 distinct CDR3 sequences, with 9.5% to 13% observed a single time. This clonotype has a handful of counts. The sample was PBMCs from the stem cell graft donor, taken from the stem cell graft. The sequence was obtained from a human donor who donated a stem cell graft to a child with acute myeloid leukemia. The chain uses TRBV5-1 and TRBJ1-3; D is unclear. The CDR3 DNA is TGCGCCAGCAGCTCAGCGGCCGGAAACACCATATATTTT. Its translation is CASSSAAGNTIYF. The full variable domain, with the rest looked up from reference TRBV5-1 and TRBJ1-3, is KAGVTQTPRYLIKTRGQQVTLSCSPISGHRSVSWYQQTPGQGLQFLFEYFSETQRNKGNFPGRFSGRQFSNSRSEMNVSTLELGDSALYLCASSSAAGNTIYFGEGSWLTVV.